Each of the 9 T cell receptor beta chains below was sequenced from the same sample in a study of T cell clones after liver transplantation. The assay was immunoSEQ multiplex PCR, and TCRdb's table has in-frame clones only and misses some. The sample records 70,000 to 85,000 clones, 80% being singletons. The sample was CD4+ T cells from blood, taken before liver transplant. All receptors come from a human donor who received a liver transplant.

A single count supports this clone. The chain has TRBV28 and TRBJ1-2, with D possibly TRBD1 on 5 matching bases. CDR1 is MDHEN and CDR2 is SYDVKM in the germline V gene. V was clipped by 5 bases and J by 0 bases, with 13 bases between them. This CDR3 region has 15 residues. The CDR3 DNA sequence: TGTGCCAGCAGTCCCCGGGACTTAGCTAACTATGGCTACACCTTC. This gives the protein CASSPRDLANYGYTF.

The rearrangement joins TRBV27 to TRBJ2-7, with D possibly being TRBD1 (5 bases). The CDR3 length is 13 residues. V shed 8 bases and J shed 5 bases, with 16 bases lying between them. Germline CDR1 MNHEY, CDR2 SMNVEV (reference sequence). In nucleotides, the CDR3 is TGTGCCAGCGCGGCTTCCAGGGCGCACGAGCAGTACTTC. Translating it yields CASAASRAHEQYF.

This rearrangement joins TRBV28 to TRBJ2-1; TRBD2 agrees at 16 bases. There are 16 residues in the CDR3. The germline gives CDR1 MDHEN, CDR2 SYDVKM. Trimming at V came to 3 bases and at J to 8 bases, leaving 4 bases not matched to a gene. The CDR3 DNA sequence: TGTGCCAGCAGTTTCACGGGACTAGCGGGAGGGGATGAGCAGTTCTTC. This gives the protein CASSFTGLAGGDEQFF. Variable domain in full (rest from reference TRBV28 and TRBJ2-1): DVKVTQSSRYLVKRTGEKVFLECVQDMDHENMFWYRQDPGLGLRLIYFSYDVKMKEKGDIPEGYSVSREKKERFSLILESASTNQTSMYLCASSFTGLAGGDEQFFGPGTRLTVL.

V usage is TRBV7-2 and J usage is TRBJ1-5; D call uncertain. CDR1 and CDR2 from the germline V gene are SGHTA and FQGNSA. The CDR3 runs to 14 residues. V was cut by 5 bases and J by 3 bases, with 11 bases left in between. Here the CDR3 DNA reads TGTGCCAGCAGCGTAAAACAGTACAATCAGCCCCAGCATTTT. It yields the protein CASSVKQYNQPQHF.

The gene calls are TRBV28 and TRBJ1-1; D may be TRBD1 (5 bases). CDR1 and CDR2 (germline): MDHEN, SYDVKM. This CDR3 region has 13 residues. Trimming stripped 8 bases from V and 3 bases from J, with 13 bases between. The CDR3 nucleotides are TGTGCCAGCGTCCTGGGGGGACACACTGAAGCTTTCTTT. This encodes CASVLGGHTEAFF.

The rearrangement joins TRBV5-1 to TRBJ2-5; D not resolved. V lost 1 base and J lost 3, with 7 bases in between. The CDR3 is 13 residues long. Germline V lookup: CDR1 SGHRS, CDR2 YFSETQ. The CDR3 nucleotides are TGCGCCAGCAGCTTGAATGGGGAAGAGACCCAGTACTTC. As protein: CASSLNGEETQYF.

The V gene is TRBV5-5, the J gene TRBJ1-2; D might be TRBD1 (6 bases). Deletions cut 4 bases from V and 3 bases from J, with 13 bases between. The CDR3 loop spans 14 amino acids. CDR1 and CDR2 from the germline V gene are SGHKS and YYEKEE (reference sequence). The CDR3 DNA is TGTGCCAGCAGCCCGGGACACCGGGACTATGGCTACACCTTC. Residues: CASSPGHRDYGYTF.

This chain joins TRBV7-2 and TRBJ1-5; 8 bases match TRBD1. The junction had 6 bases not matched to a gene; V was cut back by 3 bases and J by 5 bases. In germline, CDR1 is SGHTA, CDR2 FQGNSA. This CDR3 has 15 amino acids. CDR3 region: CASSFHRGGDQPQHF. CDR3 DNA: TGTGCCAGCAGCTTCCACAGGGGGGGGGATCAGCCCCAGCATTTT.

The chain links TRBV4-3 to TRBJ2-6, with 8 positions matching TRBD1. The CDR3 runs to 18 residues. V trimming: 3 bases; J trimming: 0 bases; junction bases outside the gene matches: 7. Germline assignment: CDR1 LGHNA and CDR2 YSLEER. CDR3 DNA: TGCGCCAGCAGCCACCTTTGGGACAGGTCCTCTGGGGCCAACGTCCTGACTTTC. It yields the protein CASSHLWDRSSGANVLTF.